These 16 T cell receptor beta chains were all obtained from the same sample, sequenced in a study of CD8 T cells in ankylosing spondylitis. One entry per CDR3 protein results from TCRdb running MiXCR on the 5' RACE reads. This table has under 170,000 distinct CDR3 sequences, around 42% appearing once. Sequencing was done on a sample of synovial fluid, either unsorted or a sorted T cell fraction (not recorded which). The receptors shown here come from a male donor with ankylosing spondylitis.

V usage is TRBV12-3 or TRBV12-4 and J usage is TRBJ1-2, with D possibly matching TRBD1 (5 bases). Trimming took off 5 bases at V and 4 bases at J, with 17 bases between the two ends. The CDR3 is 15 residues long. DNA for the CDR3: TGTGCCAGCAGTCCCTCCTCCACAGGTTCCTATGGCTACACCTTC. Amino acid sequence: CASSPSSTGSYGYTF.

This clonotype was detected a few times. This rearrangement joins TRBV12-3 or TRBV12-4 to TRBJ1-2; D uncertain. There are 15 residues in the CDR3. Trimming pared 7 bases from V and 8 bases from J, leaving 23 bases between. CDR3 residues: CASTRGSEDLGGYTF. The CDR3 nucleotides are TGTGCCAGCACCCGAGGATCGGAGGACTTGGGGGGCTACACCTTC.

V usage is TRBV6-1 and J usage is TRBJ2-7; the match to TRBD2 covers 11 bases. The trim removed 4 bases at V and 3 bases at J, leaving 5 bases unmatched. Germline V gives CDR1 MNHNS, CDR2 SASEGT. This CDR3 region has 15 residues. The CDR3 spells CASSVSSGGVYEQYF. The CDR3 DNA reads TGTGCCAGCAGTGTTAGTAGCGGGGGGGTCTACGAGCAGTACTTC.

This clonotype is a singleton in its sample. The chain joins TRBV11-2 to TRBJ2-7; D ambiguous. CDR3 size: 14 residues. Germline CDR1 and CDR2: SGHAT and FQNNGV. V was pared by 2 bases and J by 2 bases, with 10 bases between. The CDR3 DNA sequence: TGTGCCAGCAGCTTAATTAACAGCCCCTACGAGCAGTACTTC. Translating it yields CASSLINSPYEQYF.

The chain recombines TRBV5-1 with TRBJ1-1, with a possible D match to TRBD1 (6 bases). The CDR3 has 16 amino acids. Trimming removed 4 bases from V and 1 base from J, with 17 bases in between. CDR1 and CDR2 (germline): SGHRS, YFSETQ. CDR3 nucleotides: TGCGCCAGCAGCCCTAGGCCGACAGGAAAGAACACTGAAGCTTTCTTT. It translates to CASSPRPTGKNTEAFF. The full variable domain, in which reference TRBV5-1 and TRBJ1-1 provide the parts outside the CDR3, is KAGVTQTPRYLIKTRGQQVTLSCSPISGHRSVSWYQQTPGQGLQFLFEYFSETQRNKGNFPGRFSGRQFSNSRSEMNVSTLELGDSALYLCASSPRPTGKNTEAFFGQGTRLTVV.

This clonotype has just a few counts. The V gene is TRBV5-1, the J gene TRBJ2-7; D is uncertain. Germline CDR1 and CDR2: SGHRS and YFSETQ. The CDR3 loop spans 14 amino acids. Deletions cut 2 bases from V and 2 bases from J, with 11 bases between. CDR3 nucleotide sequence: TGCGCCAGCAGCTTCCTAACTACACCCTACGAGCAGTACTTC. As protein: CASSFLTTPYEQYF. Variable domain in full (rest from reference TRBV5-1 and TRBJ2-7): KAGVTQTPRYLIKTRGQQVTLSCSPISGHRSVSWYQQTPGQGLQFLFEYFSETQRNKGNFPGRFSGRQFSNSRSEMNVSTLELGDSALYLCASSFLTTPYEQYFGPGTRLTVT.

The J gene is TRBJ2-1, the V gene TRBV5-4; the D is unclear. With 4 bases removed from V and 3 bases from J, the gap between germline ends came to 11 bases. Germline V lookup: CDR1 SGHNT, CDR2 YYREEE (reference sequence). The CDR3 spans 14 residues. The CDR3 coding sequence is TGTGCCAGCAGCACCGGACCCTTCTACAATGAGCAGTTCTTC. Translated: CASSTGPFYNEQFF.

This clonotype was counted only a few times. This sequence joins TRBV12-3 or TRBV12-4 and TRBJ1-4; D is unclear. Deletions cut 4 bases from V and 8 bases from J, with 14 bases between. CDR3 length: 14 amino acids. The DNA of the CDR3 is TGTGCCAGCAGTTATTTCCAGGAGGAAGAAAAACTGTTTTTT. Translating gives CASSYFQEEEKLFF.

As to this clonotype: A read error is possible here, since a much larger clone lies one base away. The chain has TRBV7-9 and TRBJ2-5, with TRBD2 identical over 7 bases. The CDR3 totals 15 residues. From germline, CDR1 is SEHNR and CDR2 FQNEAQ (reference sequence). The CDR3 DNA follows: TGTTCCAGCAGCCAACCGCGGGGGTCCCAAGAGACCCAGTACTTC. Amino acids: CSSSQPRGSQETQYF.

V usage is TRBV6-5 and J usage is TRBJ2-1; 9 bases fit TRBD1. Germline CDR1 and CDR2: MNHEY and SVGAGI. V was clipped by 2 bases and J by 5 bases; unmatched bases: 7. CDR3 length: 16 residues. The CDR3 sequence: CASSYMVGDRDNEQFF. CDR3 sequence (DNA): TGTGCCAGCAGTTACATGGTTGGGGACAGGGACAATGAGCAGTTCTTC.

This clonotype has more than one count but fewer than ten. CDR3 sequence reads: CASSLTRRLTDTQYF. In DNA form, the CDR3 reads TGCGCCAGCAGCCTGACTAGAAGACTCACAGATACGCAGTATTTT. This sequence joins TRBV5-1 and TRBJ2-3, with TRBD2 as a possible D gene (6 bases). V was trimmed by 4 bases and J by 2 bases, leaving 14 bases between them. Germline V gene lookup returns CDR1 SGHRS and CDR2 YFSETQ. This CDR3 region has 15 residues.

The gene calls are TRBV2 and TRBJ2-7; the match to TRBD2 covers 8 bases. V gave up 3 bases and J gave up 5 bases; unmatched junction bases: 6. Looked up from germline, CDR1 is SNHLY and CDR2 is FYNNEI. The CDR3 length is 14 residues. The CDR3 bases are TGTGCCAGCAGTGATCCCCTAGCGGGCGACGAGCAGTACTTC. Encoded protein: CASSDPLAGDEQYF.

The V gene is TRBV6-1, the J gene TRBJ1-4, with TRBD1 identical over 7 bases. CDR1 is MNHNS, CDR2 SASEGT, per germline. J lost 6 bases, V lost 5 bases, and 9 bases had no gene match. The CDR3 is 15 amino acids. The CDR3 nucleotides are TGTGCCAGCAGTCCGACCACAGGGGCCTATGAAAAACTGTTTTTT. Protein sequence: CASSPTTGAYEKLFF.

The chain uses TRBV28 and TRBJ1-1; no firm D call. Germline V CDR1 and CDR2: MDHEN, SYDVKM. The CDR3 runs to 14 residues. V was trimmed by 1 base and J by 4 bases, leaving 10 bases between them. The CDR3 sequence is CASSLSEIFTEAFF. The CDR3, as DNA: TGTGCCAGCAGTTTATCCGAAATCTTCACTGAAGCTTTCTTT.

The chain is built from TRBV2 and TRBJ1-5; 9 nucleotides line up with TRBD1. J lost 5 bases, V lost 5 bases, and 16 bases had no gene match. Germline V CDR1 and CDR2: SNHLY, FYNNEI. The CDR3 covers 18 residues. The CDR3 region is CASSTGTGRLLRDQPQHF. The CDR3 DNA follows: TGTGCCAGCAGTACCGGGACAGGGAGGTTGCTACGAGATCAGCCCCAGCATTTT.

The rearrangement uses TRBV12-3 or TRBV12-4 and TRBJ2-5, with D possibly being TRBD2 (6 bases). CDR3 length: 14 amino acids. Trimming pared 6 bases from V and 0 bases from J, leaving 11 bases between. CDR3 bases: TGTGCCAGCAGCCGTCGGGAGTACCAAGAGACCCAGTACTTC. This sequence encodes CASSRREYQETQYF.